A single sample is the source of the 23 T cell receptor beta chains below, sequenced in a study of T cell repertoires in aging, cancer and after chemotherapy. TCR beta rearrangements were amplified from peripheral blood genomic DNA. Multiplex touch-down PCR with TRB-A/B primers amplified rearranged V-D-J TRB sequences. TCRdb re-called the multiplex PCR reads with MiXCR, one entry per CDR3 protein. The repertoire holds under 6,500 distinct CDR3 sequences, with 30% to 35% as singletons. Material for sequencing was blood. All receptors come from a human donor with a blood cancer.

The chain links TRBV11-2 to TRBJ2-3, with 7 bases aligning to TRBD1. This CDR3 has 16 amino acids. V was clipped by 2 bases and J by 2 bases; unmatched bases: 7. Germline CDR1 SGHAT, CDR2 FQNNGV. The CDR3 is CASSLKGALLTDTQYF. CDR3 nucleotides: TGTGCCAGCAGCTTAAAGGGGGCCCTCCTCACAGATACGCAGTATTTT.

In its sample, this clonotype was seen a few times. The chain links TRBV6-5 to TRBJ1-6; TRBD1 matches 10 bases. This CDR3 has 15 amino acids. Germline lookup yields CDR1 MNHEY and CDR2 SVGAGI. V lost 5 bases and J lost 6; bases outside the gene matches: 4. The CDR3 sequence: CASSQDRGPNSPLHF. CDR3 coding DNA: TGTGCCAGCAGTCAAGACAGGGGGCCTAATTCACCCCTCCACTTT.

V usage is TRBV5-4 and J usage is TRBJ1-4; D might be TRBD1 (5 bases). The CDR3 contains 14 residues. Germline V lookup: CDR1 SGHNT, CDR2 YYREEE (reference sequence). The germline V and J ends were trimmed by 4 bases and 4 bases, with 11 bases remaining between them. CDR3 loop: CASSRGTDNEKLFF. The CDR3 DNA reads as TGTGCCAGCAGCCGTGGGACCGATAATGAAAAACTGTTTTTT.

The gene calls are TRBV5-1 and TRBJ2-4; D possibly uses TRBD1 or TRBD2 (5 bases each). The CDR3 loop spans 16 amino acids. Germline values: CDR1 SGHRS, CDR2 YFSETQ. Trimming took 4 bases from V and 0 from J, leaving 14 bases between them. The CDR3 bases are TGCGCCAGCAGCGAACAGGTTGGACTAGCCAAAAACATTCAGTACTTC. Amino acid sequence: CASSEQVGLAKNIQYF.

The chain has TRBV7-6 and TRBJ2-5; D ambiguous. Trimming left V 3 bases short and J 2 bases short, with 4 bases between. This CDR3 region has 12 residues. Germline-derived CDR1 and CDR2 are SGHVS and FNYEAQ. Here the CDR3 reads CASSLGQETQYF. CDR3 DNA: TGTGCCAGCAGCTTGGGACAAGAGACCCAGTACTTC.

This clonotype was observed a handful of times. This chain connects TRBV5-4 to TRBJ1-1; 8 bases are a match to TRBD1. Looked up from germline, CDR1 is SGHNT and CDR2 is YYREEE (reference sequence). V dropped 3 bases and J dropped 3; count of bases not matched to a gene: 13. The CDR3 is 17 amino acids. This CDR3 is CASSYPGQDRRDTEAFF. CDR3 bases: TGTGCCAGCAGCTACCCGGGACAGGACCGGAGGGACACTGAAGCTTTCTTT. The full variable domain, with the rest looked up from reference TRBV5-4 and TRBJ1-1, is ETGVTQSPTHLIKTRGQQVTLRCSSQSGHNTVSWYQQALGQGPQFIFQYYREEENGRGNFPPRFSGLQFPNYSSELNVNALELDDSALYLCASSYPGQDRRDTEAFFGQGTRLTVV.

This sequence joins TRBV20-1 and TRBJ1-2; TRBD1 matches 11 bases. The V and J ends lost 5 bases and 7 bases, in that order; junction bases with no gene match: 12. The CDR3 totals 15 residues. CDR1 is DFQATT and CDR2 is SNEGSKA in the germline V gene (reference sequence). Here the CDR3 DNA reads TGCAGTGCTGTTCGGACAGGGGGCGAGTTTGGTGGCTACACCTTC. This gives the protein CSAVRTGGEFGGYTF.

This clonotype was observed a handful of times. This chain uses TRBV6-5 with TRBJ2-3; the match to TRBD2 covers 7 bases. The J segment lost 2 bases and the V segment lost 0 bases, leaving 5 bases of the junction unmatched. CDR3 length: 16 amino acids. CDR1 is MNHEY, CDR2 SVGAGI, per germline. The CDR3 here is CASSYSLAEYTDTQYF. The CDR3 nucleotides are TGTGCCAGCAGTTACTCCCTAGCGGAATACACAGATACGCAGTATTTT.

The chain carries TRBV6-5 and TRBJ2-3; the D gene is possibly TRBD2 (6 bases). Trimming stripped 6 bases from V and 2 bases from J, with 12 bases between. CDR1 is MNHEY, CDR2 SVGAGI, per germline. The CDR3 contains 14 residues. The CDR3 region has the DNA TGTGCCAGCAGCCGCGGGACTTACACAGATACGCAGTATTTT. Its protein product is CASSRGTYTDTQYF.

This clonotype has just a few counts. This chain uses TRBV7-9 with TRBJ2-7; 10 positions agree with TRBD1. Per germline, CDR1 SEHNR and CDR2 FQNEAQ (reference sequence). V was pared by 5 bases and J by 5 bases, with 9 bases of the junction left unmatched. This CDR3 is built from 15 residues. CDR3 in amino acids: CASSTWTGGLHEQYF. The DNA for the CDR3 is TGTGCCAGCAGCACATGGACAGGGGGGCTCCACGAGCAGTACTTC.

The chain links TRBV10-3 to TRBJ1-2; D is unresolved. The CDR3 is made up of 14 amino acids. The V and J ends lost 4 bases and 4 bases respectively, with 13 bases between them. In germline, CDR1 is ENHRY, CDR2 SYGVKD. DNA of the CDR3: TGTGCCATCAGTGCCGGGGTCACCCTCTATGGCTACACCTTC. Its protein product is CAISAGVTLYGYTF.

This clonotype came up a few times. The rearrangement uses TRBV19 and TRBJ2-3, with D possibly matching TRBD1 (5 bases). This CDR3 region has 14 residues. The V gene's germline CDR1 is LNHDA and CDR2 SQIVND (reference sequence). The V end lost 7 bases, the J end lost 1 base, and 12 bases lay between the germline ends. The CDR3 sequence is CASNSLQGTDTQYF. The CDR3 nucleotides are TGTGCCAGTAACTCGTTACAGGGCACAGATACGCAGTATTTT.

The chain uses TRBV18 and TRBJ1-5; D gene uncertain. CDR1 KGHSH and CDR2 LQKENI come from the germline V gene. The V and J ends lost 3 bases and 3 bases respectively, with 15 bases between them. The CDR3 is 16 residues long. CDR3 region: CASSPRQLGYNQPQHF. The CDR3 DNA reads as TGTGCCAGCTCACCGAGGCAACTGGGATACAATCAGCCCCAGCATTTT.

The V and J genes are TRBV7-6 and TRBJ2-7; D call uncertain. There are 13 residues in the CDR3. Germline V gene lookup returns CDR1 SGHVS and CDR2 FNYEAQ. The V end lost 4 bases, the J end lost 4 bases, and 11 bases lay between the germline ends. The CDR3 DNA follows: TGTGCCAGCAGCTCATTCAGTGGATACGAGCAGTACTTC. Translating it yields CASSSFSGYEQYF. Based on the CDR3 plus reference TRBV7-6 and TRBJ2-7, the full variable domain is GAGVSQSPRYKVTKRGQDVALRCDPISGHVSLYWYRQALGQGPEFLTYFNYEAQQDKSGLPNDRFSAERPEGSISTLTIQRTEQRDSAMYRCASSSFSGYEQYFGPGTRLTVT.

This chain links TRBV20-1 with TRBJ2-1; 7 bases fit TRBD1. The germline V gene encodes CDR1 DFQATT and CDR2 SNEGSKA (reference sequence). V lost 5 bases and J lost 2; bases outside the gene matches: 3. This CDR3 has 13 amino acids. The CDR3 reads CSASGTAYNEQFF. The CDR3 nucleotides are TGCAGTGCTTCCGGGACAGCCTACAATGAGCAGTTCTTC.

This chain links TRBV4-3 with TRBJ2-7, with unresolved D. Trimming took off 3 bases at V and 3 bases at J, with 15 bases between the two ends. The CDR3 sequence is 15 residues long. Looked up from germline, CDR1 is LGHNA and CDR2 is YSLEER. The CDR3 reads CASSQLRNLGYEQYF. The CDR3 DNA sequence: TGCGCCAGCAGCCAGCTCCGGAACCTCGGCTACGAGCAGTACTTC.

The chain combines TRBV7-2 with TRBJ2-1; 12 bases map to TRBD2. Losses at the gene ends were 6 bases for V and 0 bases for J; bases not matched to a gene: 3. Germline lookup yields CDR1 SGHTA and CDR2 FQGNSA. The CDR3 has 16 residues. CDR3 in DNA: TGTGCCAGCAGAAGACTAGCGGGGGCCTCCTACAATGAGCAGTTCTTC. Translation gives CASRRLAGASYNEQFF.

CDR3 residues: CASSPGDYEQYF. As DNA, the CDR3 is TGTGCCAGCAGCCCGGGAGACTACGAGCAGTACTTC. V usage is TRBV11-2 and J usage is TRBJ2-7; possible D gene TRBD2, 6 bases. Germline V gene data show CDR1 as SGHAT and CDR2 as FQNNGV. The germline V and J ends were trimmed by 5 bases and 3 bases, with 8 bases remaining between them. This CDR3 contains 12 residues.

The chain employs TRBV6-5 and TRBJ1-2, with no clear D. Between the trimmed V and J ends, which lost 8 bases and 5 bases, there was a span of 15 bases. CDR1 is MNHEY, CDR2 SVGAGI, per germline. The CDR3 runs 13 residues. This chain's CDR3 is CASATLSGYGYTF. In DNA form, the CDR3 reads TGTGCCAGCGCTACGCTATCTGGGTATGGCTACACCTTC.

In this sample, this clonotype turned up a few times. The rearrangement uses TRBV7-3 and TRBJ2-1; D could derive from TRBD1 or TRBD2 (5 bases each). This CDR3 comprises 16 residues. CDR1 is SGHTA, CDR2 FQGTGA, per germline. CDR3 amino acids: CVRSPVGDLSYNEQFF. CDR3 DNA: TGTGTCAGAAGCCCAGTGGGGGACCTATCCTACAATGAGCAGTTCTTC. The full variable domain, with the rest looked up from reference TRBV7-3 and TRBJ2-1, is GAGVSQTPSNKVTEKGKYVELRCDPISGHTALYWYRQSLGQGPEFLIYFQGTGAADDSGLPNDRFFAVRPEGSVSTLKIQRTERGDSAVYLCVRSPVGDLSYNEQFFGPGTRLTVL.

The chain has TRBV20-1 and TRBJ2-3, with 10 bases that match TRBD2. Germline-derived CDR1 and CDR2 are DFQATT and SNEGSKA (reference sequence). CDR3 length: 13 residues. Germline trimming cut 6 bases from V and 3 bases from J; bases unmatched to any gene: 3. CDR3 nucleotides: TGCAGTGCCCAGGGACTAGCGACAGATACGCAGTATTTT. Residues: CSAQGLATDTQYF.

By proportion, this clonotype is medium-sized (0.01 to 0.1%). The V and J genes are TRBV6-5 and TRBJ2-1, with TRBD2 matching over 11 bases. CDR1 is MNHEY, CDR2 SVGAGI, per germline. The V segment lost 2 bases and the J segment 5 bases; nucleotides outside the gene matches: 2. This CDR3 spans 15 amino acids. CDR3 loop: CASSYMTSGNNEQFF. CDR3 in DNA: TGTGCCAGCAGTTACATGACTAGCGGGAACAATGAGCAGTTCTTC.

In regard to this clonotype: With a much larger clone just one base away, this may be a read error. CDR3 coding DNA: TGCAGCGGGGGACAGGGAGGGGACACTGAAGCTTTCTTT. Its translation is CSGGQGGDTEAFF. The rearrangement links TRBV29-1 to TRBJ1-1; 9 bases align to TRBD1. V shed 7 bases, J shed 3 bases, and the junction held 6 bases outside the gene matches. Germline V gene data show CDR1 as SQVTM and CDR2 as ANQGSEA. The CDR3 spans 13 residues.